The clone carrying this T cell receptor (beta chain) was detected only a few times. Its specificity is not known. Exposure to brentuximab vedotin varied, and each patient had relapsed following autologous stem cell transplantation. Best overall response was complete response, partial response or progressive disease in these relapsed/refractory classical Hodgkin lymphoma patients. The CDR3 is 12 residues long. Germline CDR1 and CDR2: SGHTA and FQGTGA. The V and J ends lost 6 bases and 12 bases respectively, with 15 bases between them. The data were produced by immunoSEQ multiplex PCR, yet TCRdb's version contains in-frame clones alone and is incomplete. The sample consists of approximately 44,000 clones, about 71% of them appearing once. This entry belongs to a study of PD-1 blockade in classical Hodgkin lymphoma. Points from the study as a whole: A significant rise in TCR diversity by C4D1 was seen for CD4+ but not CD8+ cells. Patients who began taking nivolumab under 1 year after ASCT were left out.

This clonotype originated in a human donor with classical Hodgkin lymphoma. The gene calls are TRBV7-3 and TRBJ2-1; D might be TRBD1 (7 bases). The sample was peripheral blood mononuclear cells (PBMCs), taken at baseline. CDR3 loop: CASRGTGDRQFF. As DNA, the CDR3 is TGTGCCAGCAGAGGGACTGGGGACAGGCAGTTCTTC.